The sequence of this T cell receptor (beta chain) was determined in a study of T cells expressing NK-cell markers. TCRdb re-called the 5' RACE reads; one entry per CDR3 protein, DNA not given. This sample's table reports 440,000 or so distinct CDR3 sequences. CDR3 length equals 17 residues. CDR1 is SGHNT and CDR2 is YYREEE in the germline V gene (reference sequence). The sequencing sample was made of blood T cells: a sorted CD56 or NKG2C T cell subset, CD4+ or CD8+ T cells, or bulk PBMC T cells (not recorded which). This TCR was sampled from a woman aged 18-70 years in good health. V and J are TRBV5-4 and TRBJ1-6; absent DNA, TCRdb's TRBD1 call cannot be checked. Here the CDR3 reads CASSPQTDRGPRGPLHF.